The T cell receptor (beta chain) under discussion was sequenced for a study of T cell repertoires in cytomegalovirus infection. Trimming pared 0 bases from V and 4 bases from J, leaving 17 bases between. CDR1 is SGHVS, CDR2 FQNEAQ, per germline. The CDR3 length is 17 residues. General study points: Cumulative frequency of public TCR beta families picked out carriers of CMV plus the relevant HLA.

Each CDR3 protein gets one entry after TCRdb re-called the reads with MiXCR. The data hold hundreds of thousands of distinct CDR3 sequences, with approximately 25% observed a single time. This clonotype was counted ten times or more. What it binds is unknown. The sample taken for sequencing was CD8+ T cells from PBMCs. The TCR sequence derives from a human donor in good health (CMV status not recorded). Some clones in this sample may be carry-over from other donors' samples. The chain employs TRBV7-8 and TRBJ2-3, with D maybe TRBD2 (5 bases). CDR3 bases: TGTGCCAGCAGCTTAGCGGTTAGCGCCAAGGGAGCAGATACGCAGTATTTT. Translating it yields CASSLAVSAKGADTQYF.